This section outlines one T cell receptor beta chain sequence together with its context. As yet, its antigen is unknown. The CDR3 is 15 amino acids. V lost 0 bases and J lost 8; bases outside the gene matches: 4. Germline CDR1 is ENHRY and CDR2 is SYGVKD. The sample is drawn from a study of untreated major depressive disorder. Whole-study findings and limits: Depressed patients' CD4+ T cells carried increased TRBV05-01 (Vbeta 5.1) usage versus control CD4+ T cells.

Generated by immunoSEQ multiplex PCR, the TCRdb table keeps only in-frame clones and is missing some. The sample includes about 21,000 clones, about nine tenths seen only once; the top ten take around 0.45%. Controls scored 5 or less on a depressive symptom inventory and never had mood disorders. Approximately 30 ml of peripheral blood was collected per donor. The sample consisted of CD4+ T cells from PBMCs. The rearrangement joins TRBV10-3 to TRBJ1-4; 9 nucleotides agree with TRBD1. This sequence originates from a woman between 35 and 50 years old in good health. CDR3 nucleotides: TGTGCCATCAGTGAGTCGAAACAGGGGGCGGAAAAACTGTTTTTT. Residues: CAISESKQGAEKLFF.